This TCR beta chain was recorded in a study of T cells in Graves' hyperthyroidism and ophthalmopathy. Overall study: Peripheral blood was drawn at first diagnosis, prior to all treatment.

Concerning this clonotype: Its antigen is as yet unknown.

The germline V gene encodes CDR1 SGHDN and CDR2 FVKESK. Germline trimming cut 5 bases from V and 6 bases from J; bases unmatched to any gene: 6. This CDR3 comprises 16 residues. Notes on the study in general: Blood also held most thyroid clonotypes expanded beyond 0.001. Before onset, ophthalmopathy was predicted by the model a median roughly 6.4 months earlier.

A Clinical Activity Score of at least 3, a NOSPECS grade of at least 4 and a duration under 3 months were recorded in the ophthalmopathy patients. Amplification yielded TCR beta CDR3 regions, with RNA transcripts as the source. A first-round RT-PCR of the TCR CDR3 used the HTBI primer set. TCRdb reanalysed the multiplex PCR reads using MiXCR and keeps one entry per CDR3 protein. The sample holds approximately 610,000 distinct CDR3 sequences; over 12% are singletons and the top ten take 4% to 5.5%. The chain links TRBV14 to TRBJ2-2, with 13 bases aligning to TRBD2. The TCR originated in a middle-aged woman with Graves' ophthalmopathy. The sample was blood. CDR3 nucleotides: TGTGCCAGCAGCTTGAGGACTAGCGGGAGCTCCGGGGAGCTGTTTTTT. Translation: CASSLRTSGSSGELFF.